This TCR beta chain is from a study of blood T cell repertoires in COVID-19. Study-wide background: The study drew acute and convalescent COVID-19 samples from the United States, Italy and Spain.

Assay: immunoSEQ multiplex PCR; the TCRdb copy retains only in-frame clones and omits some. The sample has 130,000 or so clones, 75% to 85% seen once. Per the germline V gene, CDR1 is SGHVS and CDR2 is FQNEAQ. The ends were cut back, 0 bases at V and 5 bases at J, with 7 bases in the middle. The CDR3 extends over 13 amino acids. This rearrangement joins TRBV7-8 to TRBJ1-2, with unresolved D. This TCR derives from an elderly man with acute or convalescent COVID-19. Sample: peripheral blood. The CDR3 DNA follows: TGTGCCAGCAGCTTAGCGCGGTCTTATGGCTACACCTTC. This gives the protein CASSLARSYGYTF.